Shown below are 3 T cell receptor beta chains from a single sample sequenced in a study of blood T cell repertoires in COVID-19. TCRdb's table, derived via immunoSEQ multiplex PCR, lists solely in-frame clones and lacks some. The table records hundreds of thousands of clones, 92% of them present only once. The source material was peripheral blood. These receptors originate from a man aged 55-75 years with COVID-19, enrolled during active disease.

The CDR3 spells CASSIGGNTEAFF. The CDR3 DNA sequence: TGTGCCAGCAGCATCGGGGGGAACACTGAAGCTTTCTTT. The chain employs TRBV3-1 (or the pseudogene TRBV3-2) and TRBJ1-1; D might be TRBD1 (5 bases). The V and J ends lost 5 bases and 1 base respectively, with 8 bases between them. The CDR3 contains 13 residues. Germline CDR1 is LGHDT and CDR2 is YNNKEL (reference sequence).

The V call is TRBV11-2, the J call TRBJ1-1; 9 bases match TRBD1. The CDR3 totals 18 residues. Germline CDR1 SGHAT, CDR2 FQNNGV. V was clipped by 4 bases and J by 5 bases; unmatched bases: 17. CDR3 residues: CASSSPRDRVLVRTEAFF. The CDR3 DNA reads as TGTGCCAGCAGCTCACCGCGGGACAGGGTTTTGGTCAGGACTGAAGCTTTCTTT.

The CDR3 spells CASSDSSGNTIYF. The CDR3 DNA is TGTGCCAGTTCGGACAGCTCTGGAAACACCATATATTTT. This chain uses TRBV19 with TRBJ1-3; D is possibly TRBD1 (6 bases). Germline V gives CDR1 LNHDA, CDR2 SQIVND (reference sequence). The CDR3 has 13 residues. Trimming took off 8 bases at V and 0 bases at J, with 8 bases between the two ends. Full variable domain (rest looked up from reference TRBV19 and TRBJ1-3): DGGITQSPKYLFRKEGQNVTLSCEQNLNHDAMYWYRQDPGQGLRLIYYSQIVNDFQKGDIAEGYSVSREKKESFPLTVTSAQKNPTAFYLCASSDSSGNTIYFGEGSWLTVV.